Presented here are 12 T cell receptor beta chains from one specimen sequenced in a study of cytomegalovirus exposure and HLA in healthy donors (dated 2017 in TCRdb). Preparation of the library involved the immunoSEQ multiplex PCR assay. The multiplex PCR relied on a mix of 60 forward primers for TCR Vbeta segments and 13 reverse primers for TCR Jbeta segments. Entries here come from immuneACCESS through TCRdb and include only in-frame sequences with V and J called. Some clones fail to appear in such tables; in the studies checked, an unresolved V gene covers under half of the shortfall, and the cause of the remainder is unknown. The sample yields about 150,000 clones; over 80% were counted once. The ten largest clones take up around 1.3% of the sample. The sample was PBMCs. These receptors were collected from a boy aged 2 to 10 in good health and CMV-seronegative.

V and J are TRBV18 and TRBJ2-5; tentatively, D is TRBD1 (6 bases). Germline lookup yields CDR1 KGHSH and CDR2 LQKENI. The length of the CDR3 is 14 residues. V lost 3 bases to trimming and J lost 4 bases, with 12 bases between them. CDR3 sequence (DNA): TGTGCCAGCTCACCTTGGGACACCTCAGAGACCCAGTACTTC. Translating gives CASSPWDTSETQYF.

This clone was found once. The chain carries TRBV13 and TRBJ2-7, with 10 bases fitting TRBD2. V shed 0 bases, J shed 2 bases, and the junction held 4 bases outside the gene matches. Germline CDR1 reads PRHDT; CDR2 reads FYEKMQ (reference sequence). This CDR3 spans 16 amino acids. For the CDR3, the DNA is TGTGCCAGCAGCTTAGGCCGGAGCGGGAGGGCCTACGAGCAGTACTTC. It is translated as CASSLGRSGRAYEQYF.

The V gene is TRBV7-8, the J gene TRBJ1-2; tentative D call: TRBD1 (6 bases). Germline loops: CDR1 SGHVS, CDR2 FQNEAQ. The CDR3 is 15 residues long. Trimming took 5 bases from V and 0 from J, leaving 13 bases between them. CDR3 in amino acids: CASSPTGASNYGYTF. In DNA, the CDR3 is TGTGCCAGCAGCCCGACAGGTGCTTCTAACTATGGCTACACCTTC.

This rearrangement joins TRBV25-1 to TRBJ1-2, with 8 bases aligning to TRBD1. Germline values: CDR1 MGHDK, CDR2 SYGVNS. The CDR3 runs to 16 residues. With 4 bases clipped from V and 0 bases from J, the junction kept 7 bases outside the gene matches. The CDR3 DNA reads TGTGCCAGCAGTGGCAGACAGGGGAAGTCTAACTATGGCTACACCTTC. Translation gives CASSGRQGKSNYGYTF.

This rearrangement joins TRBV7-2 to TRBJ2-3; 10 bases are a match to TRBD1. The germline V gene encodes CDR1 SGHTA and CDR2 FQGNSA. V trimming: 3 bases; J trimming: 3 bases; junction bases outside the gene matches: 9. This CDR3 is 17 amino acids long. In DNA, the CDR3 is TGTGCCAGCAGCTTGCGTCTGGGACAGGGGAAGACAGATACGCAGTATTTT. This sequence encodes CASSLRLGQGKTDTQYF.

J is TRBJ1-6 and V is TRBV5-4; D call uncertain. The CDR3 runs 14 residues. Deletions cut 4 bases from V and 8 bases from J, with 13 bases between. Germline V lookup: CDR1 SGHNT, CDR2 YYREEE (reference sequence). CDR3 nucleotides: TGTGCCAGCAGCCCCGGGGTCGGTTATTCACCCCTCCACTTT. This encodes CASSPGVGYSPLHF.

The chain recombines TRBV19 with TRBJ1-2; D is possibly TRBD1 (6 bases). Trimming left V 4 bases short and J 4 bases short, with 13 bases between. The CDR3 runs to 14 residues. Germline CDR1 is LNHDA and CDR2 is SQIVND (reference sequence). The CDR3 here is CASSRQQGIYGYTF. The CDR3 DNA reads as TGTGCCAGTAGTAGACAACAGGGAATCTATGGCTACACCTTC.

V is TRBV6-5 and J is TRBJ1-1; D is unclear. The CDR3 contains 14 residues. Germline V lookup: CDR1 MNHEY, CDR2 SVGAGI. With 6 bases removed from V and 1 base from J, the gap between germline ends came to 12 bases. The chain's CDR3 is CASSHDRENTEAFF. CDR3 coding DNA: TGTGCCAGCAGCCACGATCGGGAGAACACTGAAGCTTTCTTT.

The chain is built from TRBV5-6 and TRBJ2-1; 7 bases are shared with TRBD1. The germline CDR1 and CDR2 sequences are SGHDT and YYEEEE. Unmatched junction bases numbered 14, after V lost 1 base and J lost 7 bases. This CDR3 comprises 17 residues. This CDR3 is CASSLRGGAVLANEQFF. CDR3 in DNA: TGTGCCAGCAGCTTGAGAGGGGGCGCGGTTCTCGCAAATGAGCAGTTCTTC.

This clone was recorded a few times. This chain links TRBV7-2 with TRBJ2-7, with 7 bases matching TRBD2. The V and J ends lost 0 bases and 2 bases, in that order; junction bases with no gene match: 1. The length of the CDR3 is 14 residues. Germline CDR1 reads SGHTA; CDR2 reads FQGNSA. In nucleotides, the CDR3 is TGTGCCAGCAGCTTAGCGGGAGGGCCCTACGAGCAGTACTTC. It translates to CASSLAGGPYEQYF. The whole variable domain, filled in from reference TRBV7-2 and TRBJ2-7, reads GAGVSQSPSNKVTEKGKDVELRCDPISGHTALYWYRQSLGQGLEFLIYFQGNSAPDKSGLPSDRFSAERTGGSVSTLTIQRTQQEDSAVYLCASSLAGGPYEQYFGPGTRLTVT.

This rearrangement joins TRBV10-3 to TRBJ1-1; 10 bases align to TRBD1. Trimming took 8 bases from V and 4 from J; bases not matched to a gene: 4. The CDR3 length is 13 residues. CDR1 is ENHRY, CDR2 SYGVKD, per germline. This chain's CDR3 is CAIGTGEGTEAFF. CDR3 DNA sequence: TGTGCCATCGGGACAGGGGAAGGCACTGAAGCTTTCTTT.

V is TRBV5-6 and J is TRBJ2-3; no clear D. The CDR3 runs to 19 residues. Looked up from germline, CDR1 is SGHDT and CDR2 is YYEEEE. V was shortened by 3 bases and J by 3 bases, with 26 bases between the two germline ends. CDR3 nucleotides: TGTGCCAGCAGCTCCCACCAGACTTCTAGTATTCTTGGTACAGATACGCAGTATTTT. Encoded protein: CASSSHQTSSILGTDTQYF.